This TCR beta chain comes out of a study of ipilimumab plus nivolumab after autologous stem cell transplantation (dated by TCRdb to the early 2020s). For context, the study as a whole: Trial patients received a median of about five ipilimumab doses and about eight nivolumab doses. Both primary refractory and relapsed disease were represented in the DLBCL cohort, where 18-month progression-free survival was 85.7% and 28.6%, respectively. Patients undergoing autologous transplant for high-risk diffuse large B cell lymphoma, mature T cell lymphoma, or multiple myeloma were enrolled in the trial. The intent-to-treat population of the trial consisted of about 34 patients.

Notes on this clone: Its antigen has not been determined. The record has no base qualities; no much larger clone is one base away.

Points the paper makes about the study in general: Combined checkpoint inhibition appeared tolerable as post-transplant consolidation, according to the authors' conclusion. Per the authors, a biologic rationale for further study of the post-transplant checkpoint inhibition approach was offered by T cell receptor repertoire, regulatory T cell phenotype and gut microbiota profiles.

From the cysteine up to the phenylalanine, the CDR3 has a length of 14 residues. The read is trimmed to its CDR3 DNA, 42 bases read in frame from base 1. Trimming removed 3 bases from V and 4 bases from J, leaving 10 bases between the germline ends. The germline V gene encodes CDR1 KGHSH and CDR2 LQKENI. Checkpoint therapy began 14 to 28 days after autologous transplant, with ipilimumab given at 1 mg/kg intravenously on day 1 of selected weeks. Nivolumab was administered at 3 mg/kg intravenously on day 1 of weeks 1, 4, 7, 10, and every two weeks through week 26. This was a Phase Ib clinical trial that tested ipilimumab plus nivolumab, given as combined checkpoint inhibition, for consolidation following autologous stem cell transplantation. Libraries came from the immunoSEQ multiplex PCR assay. Sourced from immuneACCESS, this table was stored by TCRdb with only in-frame sequences that have V and J called. A share of the clones is absent; for the studies checked, an unresolved V gene accounts for under half, and the remainder has no known explanation. The sample has approximately 84,000 clones on record, 75% to 85% of them singletons. Approximately 2.2% of the sample is taken by the ten largest.

The sequencing here drew on PBMCs, taken in a trial of ipilimumab plus nivolumab as post-transplant consolidation. This TCR came from a male donor with diffuse large B-cell lymphoma. The rearrangement combines TRBV18 with TRBJ1-3, with a tentative D gene TRBD1 over 6 matching bases. The DNA sequence is as follows: TGTGCCAGCTCACCGGGGACACAGGGAAACACCATATATTTT. The encoded protein is CASSPGTQGNTIYF.